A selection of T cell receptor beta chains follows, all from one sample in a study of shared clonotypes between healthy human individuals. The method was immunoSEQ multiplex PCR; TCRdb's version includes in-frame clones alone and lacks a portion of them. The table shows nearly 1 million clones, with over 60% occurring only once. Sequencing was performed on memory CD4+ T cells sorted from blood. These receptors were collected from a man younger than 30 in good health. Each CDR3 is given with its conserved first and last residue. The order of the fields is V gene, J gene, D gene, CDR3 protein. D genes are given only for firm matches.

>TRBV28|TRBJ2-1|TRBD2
CATRSGGIPYNEQFF
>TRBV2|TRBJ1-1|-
CASMGELNTEAFF
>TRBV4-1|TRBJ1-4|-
CASSQDLSRVWTKKLFF
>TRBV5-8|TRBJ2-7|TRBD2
CASSSYKAGGPIHEQYF
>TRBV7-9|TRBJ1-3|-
CASSRDMSGNTIYF
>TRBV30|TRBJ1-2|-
CAWTQGKYGYTF
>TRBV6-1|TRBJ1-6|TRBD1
CASSDGGRGRNSPLHF
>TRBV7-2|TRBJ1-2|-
CASSQKAGVSYGYTF
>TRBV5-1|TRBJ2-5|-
CASSLAGGGPMMTQYF
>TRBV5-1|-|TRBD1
CASSFEGAYYEQYF
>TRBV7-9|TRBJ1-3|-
CASSSFLGAGGNTIYF
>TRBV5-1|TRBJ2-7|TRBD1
CASSPRQGGEQYF
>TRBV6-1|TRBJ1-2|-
CASSESIGPGGYTF
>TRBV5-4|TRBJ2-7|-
CASSLDGSNEQYF
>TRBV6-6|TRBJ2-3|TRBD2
CASSSGLAGSTDTQYF
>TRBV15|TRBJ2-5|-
CATSTRGGGQETQYF
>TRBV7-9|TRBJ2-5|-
CASSLEQGSVKTQYF
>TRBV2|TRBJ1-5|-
CASSAEGQPQHF
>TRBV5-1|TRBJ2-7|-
CASSSGIGTSYEQYF
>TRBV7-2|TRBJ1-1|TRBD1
CASSRDRVPTEAFF
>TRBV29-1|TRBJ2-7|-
CSVEATSTYEQYF
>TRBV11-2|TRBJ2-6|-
CASRRPGVGGANVLTF
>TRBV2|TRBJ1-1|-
CASSETVVPEAFF
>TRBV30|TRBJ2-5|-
CAWGGPGGIRTQYF
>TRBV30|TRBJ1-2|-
CAWSRGDGGYTF
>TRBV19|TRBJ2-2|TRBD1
CASSIRPGTGTGELFF
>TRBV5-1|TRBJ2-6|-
CASSLTFWTTSGANVLTF
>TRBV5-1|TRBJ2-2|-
CASSLDLRGTGELFF
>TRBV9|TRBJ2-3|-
CASSPMQGNTDTQYF
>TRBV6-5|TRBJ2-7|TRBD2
CASSSSSGIVHEQYF
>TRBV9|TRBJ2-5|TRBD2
CASSAGLAGLQRTQYF
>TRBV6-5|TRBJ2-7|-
CASSYKGQGYYEQYF
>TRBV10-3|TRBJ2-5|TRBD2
CAISESGTTETQYF
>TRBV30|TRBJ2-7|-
CAWSVRLSSYEQYF
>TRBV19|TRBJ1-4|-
CASSLPRDIATNEKLFF
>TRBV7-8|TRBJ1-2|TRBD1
CASSVGTGAIANYGYTF
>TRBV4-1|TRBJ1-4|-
CASSQETPGQEKLFF
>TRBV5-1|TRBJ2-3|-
CASSAQGTDTQYF
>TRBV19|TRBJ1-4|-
CASTDYNEKLFF
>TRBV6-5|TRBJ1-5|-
CASNGGNQPQHF
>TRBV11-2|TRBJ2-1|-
CASSLKGGGNEQFF
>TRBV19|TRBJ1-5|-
CASSIGTYDQPQHF
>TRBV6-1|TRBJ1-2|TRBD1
CASSEDTGGIRSYTF
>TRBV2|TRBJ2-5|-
CASSEETVRGETQYF
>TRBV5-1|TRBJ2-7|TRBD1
CASSRGQGYEQYF
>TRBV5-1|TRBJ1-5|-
CASSWGGEGNQPQHF